These 8 T cell receptor beta chains were sequenced from one sample in a study of CD8 T cells in ankylosing spondylitis (dated by TCRdb to about 2017). Library creation used 5' RACE. TCRdb records Illumina HiSeq 2500 as the sequencer. TCRdb redid the processing of the public reads, applying fastp at Q25 and MiXCR, and retained in-frame beta chains. Rows with one shared CDR3 protein collapse into an entry with the most common genes and DNA. The sample profile shows 200,000 to 250,000 distinct CDR3 sequences; 25% to 30% of them were found once. More than 6.5% of the sample is held by the ten biggest clonotypes. What was sequenced was blood, either unsorted or a sorted T cell fraction (not recorded which). The receptor source for this set is a male donor with ankylosing spondylitis or in good health (not recorded which).

The V call is TRBV5-1, the J call TRBJ1-6; D may be TRBD1 (5 bases). Germline lookup yields CDR1 SGHRS and CDR2 YFSETQ. V was cut by 1 base and J by 6 bases, with 11 bases left in between. This CDR3 comprises 15 residues. The DNA of the CDR3 is TGCGCCAGCAGCTTGAGCGGGGGTCCTAATTCACCCCTCCACTTT. Translation: CASSLSGGPNSPLHF.

This clonotype was counted ten times or more. The V call is TRBV6-2 or TRBV6-3, the J call TRBJ1-2; D uncertain. This CDR3 has 15 residues. V was shortened by 2 bases and J by 2 bases, with 12 bases between the two germline ends. Germline CDR1 is MNHEY and CDR2 is SVGEGT. CDR3 bases: TGTGCCAGCAGTTACCCTATCAGCAGGAACTATGGCTACACCTTC. Translation: CASSYPISRNYGYTF.

The table lists this clonotype with many counts. The V call is TRBV24-1, the J call TRBJ2-7; D is unresolved. The CDR3 is made up of 13 amino acids. The V and J ends lost 3 bases and 6 bases respectively, with 11 bases between them. CDR1 KGHDR and CDR2 SFDVKD come from the germline V gene. CDR3 loop: CATSDPGQSEQYF. In DNA, the CDR3 is TGTGCCACCAGTGATCCGGGCCAAAGCGAGCAGTACTTC.

The V and J genes are TRBV28 and TRBJ2-7; possibly TRBD1 or TRBD2 for D (7 bases each). The CDR3 covers 14 residues. Germline CDR1 MDHEN, CDR2 SYDVKM. The ends were cut back, 5 bases at V and 1 base at J, with 12 bases in the middle. The CDR3 DNA sequence: TGTGCCAGCAGTCCAGGGGGGGAGTCCTACGAGCAGTACTTC. Protein sequence: CASSPGGESYEQYF.

This clonotype was observed a few times. The chain couples TRBV15 to TRBJ2-7; 7 positions match TRBD1. Per the germline V gene, CDR1 is LNHNV and CDR2 is YYDKDF (reference sequence). Unmatched junction bases numbered 3, after V lost 3 bases and J lost 1 base. The CDR3 loop spans 14 amino acids. The CDR3 here is CATSRGTESYEQYF. In DNA form, the CDR3 reads TGTGCCACCAGCAGGGGGACAGAGTCCTACGAGCAGTACTTC.

This clonotype showed up many times. V and J are TRBV29-1 and TRBJ2-7; no definite D call. Germline CDR1 and CDR2: SQVTM and ANQGSEA. The CDR3 consists of 11 residues. Trimming left V 7 bases short and J 1 base short, with 8 bases between. The CDR3, as DNA: TGCAGCGCCGTGCAGTCCTACGAGCAGTACTTC. This encodes CSAVQSYEQYF.

This rearrangement joins TRBV5-5 to TRBJ2-3; TRBD2 matches at 7 bases. The CDR3 has 16 residues. The V gene end was trimmed by 1 base and the J gene end by 4 bases; junction bases not matched to a gene: 9. The germline V gene encodes CDR1 SGHKS and CDR2 YYEKEE (reference sequence). CDR3 loop: CASSLTSGKFPDTQYF. The CDR3 DNA follows: TGTGCCAGCAGCTTGACAAGCGGGAAGTTCCCAGATACGCAGTATTTT.

The V and J genes are TRBV5-1 and TRBJ2-1; D remains unclear. Trimming took 2 bases from V and 7 from J, leaving 7 bases between them. The CDR3 contains 12 residues. CDR1 and CDR2 (germline): SGHRS, YFSETQ. DNA of the CDR3: TGCGCCAGCAGCTTATCGATAAATGAGCAGTTCTTC. It codes for CASSLSINEQFF.